A selection of T cell receptor beta chains follows, all from one sample in a study of vaccination and CD4 T cells after COVID-19. Their antigens are not known. Each CDR3 protein is one row after TCRdb ran MiXCR on the PCR reads. Of more than 9,500 distinct CDR3 sequences listed, approximately 58% are singletons. Sequencing input: CD4+ T cells from blood, cultured in vitro. All receptors come from a human donor who had recovered from COVID-19. CDR3s include the opening cysteine and the closing phenylalanine or tryptophan. A D gene is named only where the DNA matches it firmly. Expanded clones are given a class, and other clones once, few, many or no size at all.

j_call,d_call,v_call,clone_size,cdr3_nt,cdr3_aa
TRBJ2-5,TRBD2,TRBV20-1,.,TGCAGTGCCCAGCGGGGGGGGTTCGAGGAGACCCAGTACTTC,CSAQRGGFEETQYF
TRBJ2-7,.,TRBV18,.,TGTGCCAGCTCACCCACACAGGGCCGGTACGAGCAGTACTTC,CASSPTQGRYEQYF
TRBJ1-2,.,TRBV20-1,.,TGCAGTGCCCCGGGACAAGCGGATGGCTACACCTTC,CSAPGQADGYTF
TRBJ1-2,TRBD1,TRBV7-9,.,TGTGCCAGCAGCCCGGGGGACAGGGGTTTAAATGGCTACACCTTC,CASSPGDRGLNGYTF
TRBJ1-5,.,TRBV10-3,.,TGTGCCATCAGTGGGACGACAGATCAGCCCCAGCATTTT,CAISGTTDQPQHF
TRBJ1-5,.,TRBV5-5,.,TGTGCCAGCAGCTTAGGGGGGGATCAGCCCCAGCATTTT,CASSLGGDQPQHF
TRBJ2-7,.,TRBV21-1,.,TGTGCCAGCAGCACACAGAACGAGCAGTACTTC,CASSTQNEQYF
TRBJ2-1,.,TRBV19,.,TGTGCCAGTAGTATAGATGAGAAATACAATGAGCAGTTCTTC,CASSIDEKYNEQFF
TRBJ1-2,.,TRBV19,.,TGTGCCAGTAAACTCGGGCCCGGGGATAACTATGGCTACACCTTC,CASKLGPGDNYGYTF
TRBJ2-2,TRBD1,TRBV20-1,.,TGCAGTGCGATGGGACAGGGCGGCACCGGGGAGCTGTTTTTT,CSAMGQGGTGELFF
TRBJ1-1,.,TRBV7-8,few,TGTGCCAGCAGCCCCTCGCGGGGGCGAGAAGCTTTCTTT,CASSPSRGREAFF
TRBJ1-1,.,TRBV19,.,TGTGCCAGTAGTATAGTACCCGGAGGGCGGATGAACACTGAAGCTTTCTTT,CASSIVPGGRMNTEAFF
TRBJ2-3,TRBD2,TRBV19,few,TGTGCCAGTAGGGGAAGCGGGAGAGCCTTCACAGATACGCAGTATTTT,CASRGSGRAFTDTQYF
TRBJ1-5,.,TRBV10-3,few,TGTGCCATCAGTGAGTCCCCCAATCAGCCCCAGCATTTT,CAISESPNQPQHF
TRBJ2-7,.,TRBV2,.,TGTGCCTCGGAGGGACCAGGGGCCTACGAGCAGTACTTC,CASEGPGAYEQYF
TRBJ1-1,TRBD1,TRBV30,.,TGTGCCTGGAGCAGACAGGGGCCTGAAGCTTTCTTT,CAWSRQGPEAFF
TRBJ1-1,TRBD1,TRBV20-1,.,TGCAGTGCGACCGGGACAGGTGGCATGAACACTGAAGCTTTCTTT,CSATGTGGMNTEAFF
TRBJ2-5,.,TRBV7-2,.,TGTGCCAGCAGCTTAGGGGGGGGGCGAAGGGCCCAGTACTTC,CASSLGGGRRAQYF
TRBJ2-1,.,TRBV20-1,.,TGCAGTGCAGGGGAGTTAGGATACAATGAGCAGTTCTTC,CSAGELGYNEQFF
TRBJ2-7,.,TRBV7-8,once,TGTGCCAGCAGCCCGCGGGACACTCTCTCCTACGAGCAGTACTTC,CASSPRDTLSYEQYF
TRBJ2-5,TRBD1,TRBV20-1,.,TGCAGTGCTGGTACTGGCAGGGGGCTCCAAGAGACCCAGTACTTC,CSAGTGRGLQETQYF
TRBJ2-3,.,TRBV27,.,TGTGCCAGCAAGGAGGTATTAGGGTTCGCAGATACGCAGTATTTT,CASKEVLGFADTQYF
TRBJ1-1,.,TRBV7-8,few,TGTGCCAGCAGCTTTGAGGGAAGGTTTAGAACTGAAGCTTTCTTT,CASSFEGRFRTEAFF
TRBJ1-1,.,TRBV7-6,.,TGTGCCAGCAGCTTAAGGGCCGCTCAAGGGAGCACTGAAGCTTTCTTT,CASSLRAAQGSTEAFF
TRBJ1-2,.,TRBV12-3/TRBV12-4,.,TGTGCCAGCAGTGAACTAACATGGGGGGGCTACACCTTC,CASSELTWGGYTF
TRBJ1-6,.,TRBV6-5,few,TGTGCCAGCAGTTACCAACGGGACCCATATGAGTCACCCCTCCACTTT,CASSYQRDPYESPLHF
TRBJ1-5,.,TRBV27,few,TGTGCCAGCAGTTTAGGTAACAATCAGCCCCAGCATTTT,CASSLGNNQPQHF
TRBJ2-7,.,TRBV12-3/TRBV12-4,.,TGTGCCAGCAGTTTACTAGATCCGGCTAGCCCCTTCGAGCAGTACTTC,CASSLLDPASPFEQYF
TRBJ1-2,TRBD1,TRBV6-4,few,TGTGCCAGCAGCCCGACAGGGTTAGCCTATGGCTACACCTTC,CASSPTGLAYGYTF
TRBJ2-3,.,TRBV7-2,.,TGTGCCAGCAGCTCGCGTCGCACAGATACGCAGTATTTT,CASSSRRTDTQYF
TRBJ1-2,TRBD1,TRBV7-9,.,TGTGCCAGCAGCTCGTCCCGGGACAGGGTCCCTAACTATGGCTACACCTTC,CASSSSRDRVPNYGYTF